The clone carrying this TCR beta chain was found a few times. There are 13 residues in the CDR3. Per the germline V gene, CDR1 is SNHLY and CDR2 is FYNNEI. Trimming took off 8 bases at V and 4 bases at J, with 12 bases between the two ends. This entry comes from a study of human T cells and chemical hapten exposure. Single cDNA molecules in the library carried unique molecular identifiers attached during preparation. TCRdb redid the calling of the RACE reads with MiXCR, one entry per CDR3 protein. The sample holds 65,000 to 80,000 distinct CDR3 sequences, over 8.5% seen once. Time point reported: healthy volunteer bleed at 6 weeks. Extraction of total RNA was performed on unfractionated whole blood.

The chain has TRBV2 and TRBJ2-1, with a weak D call TRBD2 (7 bases). Sample: whole blood. The TCR comes from a male donor in good health. Some clones in this sample may be carry-over from other donors' samples. CDR3 residues: CASGGAKYNEQFF. CDR3 nucleotide sequence: TGTGCCAGCGGGGGGGCGAAATACAATGAGCAGTTCTTC. Variable domain in full (rest from reference TRBV2 and TRBJ2-1): EPEVTQTPSHQVTQMGQEVILRCVPISNHLYFYWYRQILGQKVEFLVSFYNNEISEKSEIFDDQFSVERPDGSNFTLKIRSTKLEDSAMYFCASGGAKYNEQFFGPGTRLTVL.